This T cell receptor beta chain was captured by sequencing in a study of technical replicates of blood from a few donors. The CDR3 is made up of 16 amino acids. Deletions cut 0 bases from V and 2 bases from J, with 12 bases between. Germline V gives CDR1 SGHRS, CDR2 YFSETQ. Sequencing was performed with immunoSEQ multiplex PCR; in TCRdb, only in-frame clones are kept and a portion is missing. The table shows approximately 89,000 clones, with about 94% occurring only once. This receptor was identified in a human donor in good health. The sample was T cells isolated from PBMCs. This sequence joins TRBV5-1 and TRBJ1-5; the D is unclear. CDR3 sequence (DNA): TGCGCCAGCAGCTTGGCCGATCGGGGTTGCAATCAGCCCCAGCATTTT. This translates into CASSLADRGCNQPQHF.